The 21 T cell receptor beta chains below come from one sample, sequenced in a study of shared clonotypes between healthy human individuals. Generated by immunoSEQ multiplex PCR, the TCRdb table keeps only in-frame clones and is missing some. The data show roughly 2 million clones, 95% seen once. The sequenced material came from naive CD4+ T cells sorted from blood. Subset described: CD45RA+ positively selected. These receptors were obtained from a man aged 18 to 29 in good health.

This chain joins TRBV5-6 and TRBJ2-1; TRBD2 agrees at 10 bases. This CDR3 is 14 amino acids long. Unmatched junction bases numbered 6, after V lost 2 bases and J lost 10 bases. CDR1 is SGHDT and CDR2 is YYEEEE in the germline V gene. The CDR3 protein is CASSFLSGRAEQFF. The CDR3 region has the DNA TGTGCCAGCAGCTTTTTAAGCGGGAGGGCAGAGCAGTTCTTC.

This chain joins TRBV7-3 and TRBJ2-1, with D perhaps TRBD1 (5 bases). Germline V gene data show CDR1 as SGHTA and CDR2 as FQGTGA. The CDR3 runs 13 residues. Trimming left V 5 bases short and J 5 bases short, with 10 bases between. CDR3 region: CASSGQGNNEQFF. CDR3 sequence (DNA): TGTGCCAGCAGCGGTCAGGGAAACAATGAGCAGTTCTTC. Together with reference TRBV7-3 and TRBJ2-1, the CDR3 gives the full variable domain: GAGVSQTPSNKVTEKGKYVELRCDPISGHTALYWYRQSLGQGPEFLIYFQGTGAADDSGLPNDRFFAVRPEGSVSTLKIQRTERGDSAVYLCASSGQGNNEQFFGPGTRLTVL.

V is TRBV4-1 and J is TRBJ2-2; a possible D gene is TRBD1 (5 bases). The CDR3 is 15 amino acids. The V gene's germline CDR1 is MGHRA and CDR2 YSYEKL. With 2 bases removed from V and 1 base from J, the gap between germline ends came to 8 bases. CDR3 residues: CASSQPDKNTGELFF. CDR3 coding DNA: TGCGCCAGCAGCCAACCGGACAAGAACACCGGGGAGCTGTTTTTT.

The chain recombines TRBV11-2 with TRBJ2-5, with 9 nucleotides matching TRBD2. CDR1 and CDR2 (germline): SGHAT, FQNNGV. With V trimmed by 1 base and J by 3 bases, 12 bases remained unmatched. CDR3 length: 18 residues. CDR3 protein: CASSLGSSASGMKETQYF. The CDR3 nucleotides are TGTGCCAGCAGCTTAGGGAGTTCGGCTAGCGGGATGAAAGAGACCCAGTACTTC.

CDR3 residues: CAWTYNEKLFF. The CDR3 DNA reads TGTGCCTGGACCTATAATGAAAAACTGTTTTTT. The V call is TRBV30, the J call TRBJ1-4, with D unclear. Between the trimmed V and J ends, which lost 4 bases and 4 bases, there was a span of 4 bases. The CDR3 contains 11 residues. Per germline, CDR1 GTSNPN and CDR2 SVGIG (reference sequence).

V and J are TRBV5-1 and TRBJ2-1; 8 nucleotides agree with TRBD1. J was trimmed by 9 bases and V by 4 bases; bases with no gene match: 12. There are 15 residues in the CDR3. Germline V gene sequence: CDR1 SGHRS, CDR2 YFSETQ. DNA of the CDR3: TGCGCCAGCAGCCCCCGGAGCCAGGGGGCCAGTGAGCAGTTCTTC. Its protein product is CASSPRSQGASEQFF.

The chain's CDR3 is CASSQDRLSTDTQYF. The CDR3 coding sequence is TGTGCCAGCAGCCAGGACAGGCTTAGCACAGATACGCAGTATTTT. The chain links TRBV5-4 to TRBJ2-3, with TRBD1 matching 7 bases. Germline loops: CDR1 SGHNT, CDR2 YYREEE (reference sequence). J lost 0 bases, V lost 4 bases, and 5 bases had no gene match. The CDR3 spans 15 residues. The full variable domain, in which reference TRBV5-4 and TRBJ2-3 provide the parts outside the CDR3, is ETGVTQSPTHLIKTRGQQVTLRCSSQSGHNTVSWYQQALGQGPQFIFQYYREEENGRGNFPPRFSGLQFPNYSSELNVNALELDDSALYLCASSQDRLSTDTQYFGPGTRLTVL.

The chain is built from TRBV2 and TRBJ2-5; D is unresolved. Trimming removed 3 bases from V and 7 bases from J, with 9 bases in between. Germline assignment: CDR1 SNHLY and CDR2 FYNNEI. There are 12 residues in the CDR3. The CDR3 reads CASSEDPGTQYF. For the CDR3, the DNA is TGTGCCAGCAGTGAGGACCCAGGGACCCAGTACTTC.

The V gene is TRBV7-9, the J gene TRBJ1-2; the D gene is possibly TRBD1 (6 bases). The CDR3 sequence is 15 residues long. Germline V gene data show CDR1 as SEHNR and CDR2 as FQNEAQ (reference sequence). V was cut by 3 bases and J by 0 bases, with 11 bases left in between. In DNA form, the CDR3 reads TGTGCCAGCAGCTTGCCGGGGGCGGCTAACTATGGCTACACCTTC. Amino acid sequence: CASSLPGAANYGYTF.

The genes are TRBV4-2 and TRBJ2-2, with 7 bases matching TRBD2. Germline loops: CDR1 LGHNA, CDR2 YNFKEQ. The CDR3 consists of 17 residues. V was pared by 0 bases and J by 1 base, with 5 bases of the junction left unmatched. CDR3 residues: CASSQEGAGENTGELFF. CDR3 sequence (DNA): TGTGCCAGCAGCCAAGAAGGGGCGGGGGAGAACACCGGGGAGCTGTTTTTT.

The CDR3 loop is CALIPGSGLNTGELFF. As DNA, the CDR3 is TGTGCCCTCATCCCCGGTAGCGGACTCAACACCGGGGAGCTGTTTTTT. The rearrangement uses TRBV6-4 and TRBJ2-2, with a tentative D call TRBD2 (6 bases). Germline V CDR1 and CDR2: MRHNA, SNTAGT. This CDR3 has 16 amino acids. Trimming took off 11 bases at V and 2 bases at J, with 21 bases between the two ends.

Only a few counts were recorded for this clone. J is TRBJ1-5 and V is TRBV4-1; tentative D call: TRBD1 (5 bases). Germline V gives CDR1 MGHRA, CDR2 YSYEKL. CDR3 length: 15 residues. V was pared by 1 base and J by 3 bases, with 10 bases between. For the CDR3, the DNA is TGCGCCAGCAGCCAAGCTCAGGGACTCAATCAGCCCCAGCATTTT. The encoded protein is CASSQAQGLNQPQHF.

This clone came up once. The V and J genes are TRBV29-1 and TRBJ1-6; TRBD1 aligns across 8 bases. The trim removed 5 bases at V and 5 bases at J, leaving 2 bases unmatched. Germline CDR1 and CDR2: SQVTM and ANQGSEA. This CDR3 comprises 13 residues. CDR3 nucleotides: TGCAGCGTTCGACAGGGGAATAATTCACCCCTCCACTTT. Translating gives CSVRQGNNSPLHF.

The V gene is TRBV2, the J gene TRBJ2-7; the match to TRBD1 covers 8 bases. This CDR3 contains 14 residues. Germline V gene lookup returns CDR1 SNHLY and CDR2 FYNNEI. The ends lost 7 bases at V and 7 bases at J; junction bases unmatched: 12. Here the CDR3 reads CASTQDGRGQEQYF. CDR3 DNA sequence: TGTGCCAGCACCCAGGATGGCAGGGGGCAAGAGCAGTACTTC. The full variable domain, with the rest looked up from reference TRBV2 and TRBJ2-7, is EPEVTQTPSHQVTQMGQEVILRCVPISNHLYFYWYRQILGQKVEFLVSFYNNEISEKSEIFDDQFSVERPDGSNFTLKIRSTKLEDSAMYFCASTQDGRGQEQYFGPGTRLTVT.

The rearrangement joins TRBV5-1 to TRBJ2-2, with 13 bases that match TRBD2. Per the germline V gene, CDR1 is SGHRS and CDR2 is YFSETQ. Trimming cost V 4 bases and J 4 bases; bases outside gene matches: 4. The length of the CDR3 is 16 residues. The CDR3 DNA follows: TGCGCCAGCAGCCCTCGGACTAGCGGGGGCACCGGGGAGCTGTTTTTT. Translated: CASSPRTSGGTGELFF.

The chain is built from TRBV2 and TRBJ1-3, with D possibly being TRBD1 (5 bases). The germline gives CDR1 SNHLY, CDR2 FYNNEI. With 6 bases removed from V and 2 bases from J, the gap between germline ends came to 11 bases. The CDR3 contains 14 residues. The CDR3 region has the DNA TGTGCCAGCAGCCTCCTAGGGGCTGGAAACACCATATATTTT. It translates to CASSLLGAGNTIYF.

The chain has TRBV6-1 and TRBJ1-4; no clear D. The germline V and J ends were trimmed by 8 bases and 7 bases, with 14 bases remaining between them. The germline CDR1 and CDR2 sequences are MNHNS and SASEGT. This CDR3 is built from 13 residues. CDR3 in amino acids: CASSAGLVEKLFF. In nucleotides, the CDR3 is TGTGCCAGCTCAGCAGGCCTGGTTGAAAAACTGTTTTTT.

This clone showed up just a few times. The V gene is TRBV2, the J gene TRBJ1-1; D perhaps matches TRBD1 (6 bases). The V and J ends lost 3 bases and 0 bases respectively, with 11 bases between them. Germline V gives CDR1 SNHLY, CDR2 FYNNEI. The CDR3 is made up of 15 amino acids. The CDR3, as DNA: TGTGCCAGCAGTGACAGGGGACTACTGAACACTGAAGCTTTCTTT. Amino acids: CASSDRGLLNTEAFF.

The chain links TRBV5-1 to TRBJ1-5; 8 nucleotides align to TRBD1. The germline V gene encodes CDR1 SGHRS and CDR2 YFSETQ. The J segment lost 2 bases and the V segment lost 1 base, leaving 2 bases of the junction unmatched. The CDR3 is made up of 15 amino acids. The CDR3 DNA sequence: TGCGCCAGCAGCTTGCAGGGACAGGGCAATCAGCCCCAGCATTTT. Amino acid sequence: CASSLQGQGNQPQHF.

The genes are TRBV5-8 and TRBJ1-5, with unresolved D. The CDR3 consists of 12 residues. V lost 0 bases and J 4 bases, leaving 2 bases between the germline ends. Germline values: CDR1 SGHTS, CDR2 YDEGEE. CDR3 in amino acids: CASSLVNQPQHF. The DNA for the CDR3 is TGTGCCAGCAGCTTGGTGAATCAGCCCCAGCATTTT.

About this clone: The sample holds other DNA sequences that translate to the same CDR3. DNA for the CDR3: TGTGCCAGCTCACCACCGGGACAAACCTACGAGCAGTACTTC. It encodes CASSPPGQTYEQYF. The V gene is TRBV18, the J gene TRBJ2-7; D possibly corresponds to TRBD1 (6 bases). This CDR3 contains 14 residues. Germline CDR1 KGHSH, CDR2 LQKENI. Trimming removed 0 bases at V and 2 bases at J, with 8 bases between.